The T cell receptor beta chain described here comes from a study of CD8+ T cells in alopecia areata. For the study at large: Treated patients' severity was scored by percentage of affected scalp area.

Sequencing used cDNA as its template, made by extracting RNA and reverse transcribing it. Sequencing used immunoSEQ multiplex PCR; TCRdb keeps in-frame clones, though not all of them. The sample holds some 180,000 clones, 40% to 65% seen once. This clone has just a few counts. CDR1 and CDR2 from the germline V gene are MNHEY and SMNVEV (reference sequence). V was pared by 8 bases and J by 5 bases, with 6 bases between. The CDR3 has 11 residues. Treatment here: oral pan-JAK inhibitor, 5-10 mg twice daily. The sequence came from a human donor with alopecia areata. This rearrangement joins TRBV27 to TRBJ2-2; weak D call: TRBD2 (6 bases). The sample was CD8+ T cells sorted from blood, taken at week 24, from a patient treated with tofacitinib. DNA of the CDR3: TGTGCCAGCCGGGAGACCGGGGAGCTGTTTTTT. Its translation: CASRETGELFF.